The 27 T cell receptor beta chains below come from one sample, sequenced in a study of technical replicates of blood from a few donors. Measured with immunoSEQ multiplex PCR; TCRdb has only the in-frame clones, and not every one. The sample shows tens of thousands of clones, approximately 98% of them seen only once. Source material: T cells isolated from PBMCs. Every receptor here comes from a human donor in good health.

The table lists this clone with a count of one. The rearrangement uses TRBV30 and TRBJ2-1, with TRBD2 matching 7 bases. V lost 2 bases and J lost 8; bases outside the gene matches: 15. The CDR3 runs 16 residues. Germline V gene lookup returns CDR1 GTSNPN and CDR2 SVGIG (reference sequence). In DNA, the CDR3 is TGTGCCTGGAGTTCGAGGAGGGAGGGTCCCGGAGATGAGCAGTTCTTC. Translated, it gives CAWSSRREGPGDEQFF.

The chain has TRBV28 and TRBJ2-7; a weak D match, TRBD2 (6 bases). Trimming removed 10 bases from V and 3 bases from J, with 28 bases in between. Germline V gene lookup returns CDR1 MDHEN and CDR2 SYDVKM. This CDR3 is 17 amino acids long. Here the CDR3 DNA reads TGTGCCATTCAGGACCCGGGGGACCCCCGTGGTCACTACGAGCAGTACTTC. Amino acids: CAIQDPGDPRGHYEQYF.

The rearrangement links TRBV19 to TRBJ1-2, with D tentatively TRBD1 (6 bases). The V gene lost 4 bases and the J gene lost 0 bases, with 15 bases spanning the gap. The CDR3 is 16 amino acids. CDR1 LNHDA and CDR2 SQIVND come from the germline V gene (reference sequence). The CDR3 is CASSTKTGDSNYGYTF. CDR3 DNA sequence: TGTGCCAGTAGTACCAAGACAGGAGACTCTAACTATGGCTACACCTTC.

The chain links TRBV5-1 to TRBJ2-7, with D perhaps matching TRBD1 (7 bases). The CDR3 extends over 16 amino acids. Between the trimmed V and J ends, which lost 4 bases and 0 bases, there was a span of 17 bases. Looked up from germline, CDR1 is SGHRS and CDR2 is YFSETQ. CDR3 sequence (DNA): TGCGCCAGCAGCCCTGGACAGGAGGGGCTCTCCTACGAGCAGTACTTC. It encodes CASSPGQEGLSYEQYF. The whole variable domain, remainder taken from reference TRBV5-1 and TRBJ2-7, is KAGVTQTPRYLIKTRGQQVTLSCSPISGHRSVSWYQQTPGQGLQFLFEYFSETQRNKGNFPGRFSGRQFSNSRSEMNVSTLELGDSALYLCASSPGQEGLSYEQYFGPGTRLTVT.

This chain connects TRBV23-1 to TRBJ2-7; D unclear. TRBV23-1 is known as an ORF, though its function is uncertain. The CDR3 is made up of 13 amino acids. V was pared by 4 bases and J by 6 bases, with 13 bases between. The CDR3 DNA reads as TGCGCCAGCAGTCCTCTCTCCCTCTGCGAGCAGTACTTC. This sequence encodes CASSPLSLCEQYF.

V is TRBV29-1 and J is TRBJ1-1; no reliable D call. Germline CDR1 SQVTM, CDR2 ANQGSEA. The CDR3 has 14 amino acids. The V and J ends lost 6 bases and 0 bases respectively, with 14 bases between them. The CDR3 bases are TGCAGCGTGGCCCCCCAGATGATGAACACTGAAGCTTTCTTT. Translating it yields CSVAPQMMNTEAFF.

The chain has TRBV13 and TRBJ1-1; D gene uncertain. The CDR3 is 12 residues long. Trimming shortened V by 2 bases and J by 6 bases, and 7 bases separated the two germline ends. CDR1 PRHDT and CDR2 FYEKMQ come from the germline V gene (reference sequence). The CDR3 DNA sequence: TGTGCCAGCAGCTTATTTGAGGCTGAAGCTTTCTTT. This gives the protein CASSLFEAEAFF.

V gene TRBV7-3 combines with J gene TRBJ2-1; 9 bases agree with TRBD2. Germline trimming cut 5 bases from V and 4 bases from J; bases unmatched to any gene: 12. Germline CDR1 SGHTA, CDR2 FQGTGA. This CDR3 has 17 residues. In DNA form, the CDR3 reads TGTGCCAGCAGCCCCTTCGTACGGGGACTAGCTTACAATGAGCAGTTCTTC. The encoded protein is CASSPFVRGLAYNEQFF. Combining the CDR3 with reference TRBV7-3 and TRBJ2-1 gives the whole variable domain GAGVSQTPSNKVTEKGKYVELRCDPISGHTALYWYRQSLGQGPEFLIYFQGTGAADDSGLPNDRFFAVRPEGSVSTLKIQRTERGDSAVYLCASSPFVRGLAYNEQFFGPGTRLTVL.

The chain joins TRBV6-1 to TRBJ2-7, with TRBD1 identical over 7 bases. Germline values: CDR1 MNHNS, CDR2 SASEGT. The CDR3 runs to 13 residues. The V gene end was trimmed by 5 bases and the J gene end by 3 bases; junction bases not matched to a gene: 4. CDR3 bases: TGTGCCAGCAGTCCTGGACAGGTCTACGAGCAGTACTTC. As protein: CASSPGQVYEQYF.

The chain carries TRBV5-6 and TRBJ2-3; 7 bases are shared with TRBD1. The J segment lost 0 bases and the V segment lost 5 bases, leaving 3 bases of the junction unmatched. CDR3 length: 14 amino acids. Germline loops: CDR1 SGHDT, CDR2 YYEEEE. The DNA of the CDR3 is TGTGCCAGCAGAAACAGGGGCAGCACAGATACGCAGTATTTT. It yields the protein CASRNRGSTDTQYF.

The chain couples TRBV19 to TRBJ2-7; D possibly corresponds to TRBD1 (6 bases). The CDR3 totals 15 residues. Germline V gene data show CDR1 as LNHDA and CDR2 as SQIVND (reference sequence). V was pared by 7 bases and J by 2 bases, with 18 bases between. CDR3: CASKVKGQRPYEQYF. CDR3 nucleotides: TGTGCCAGTAAAGTGAAAGGACAGCGACCCTACGAGCAGTACTTC.

This chain's CDR3 is CASSPGTTYTDTQYF. CDR3 coding DNA: TGTGCCAGCAGCCCAGGGACTACTTACACAGATACGCAGTATTTT. The rearrangement uses TRBV11-2 and TRBJ2-3, with 7 bases lining up with TRBD2. The V and J ends lost 5 bases and 2 bases, in that order; junction bases with no gene match: 7. Germline V gene data show CDR1 as SGHAT and CDR2 as FQNNGV. This CDR3 has 15 residues.

V usage is TRBV5-8 and J usage is TRBJ1-1; weak D call: TRBD1 (6 bases). Germline V gene sequence: CDR1 SGHTS, CDR2 YDEGEE. V lost 6 bases to trimming and J lost 11 bases, with 20 bases between them. The CDR3 totals 13 residues. CDR3 loop: CASISKGWQGAFF. In DNA form, the CDR3 reads TGTGCCAGCATCTCCAAAGGGTGGCAGGGGGCTTTCTTT.

The chain employs TRBV14 and TRBJ1-1; D uncertain. Germline-derived CDR1 and CDR2 are SGHDN and FVKESK. The CDR3 is made up of 12 amino acids. The V end was cut by 10 bases, the J end by 1 base, with 10 bases between. The CDR3 spells CAIAAGNTEAFF. In DNA, the CDR3 is TGTGCCATTGCCGCGGGGAACACTGAAGCTTTCTTT.

The chain carries TRBV5-1 and TRBJ1-1, with 9 bases matching TRBD1. The CDR3 sequence is 17 residues long. The germline V gene encodes CDR1 SGHRS and CDR2 YFSETQ. J lost 5 bases, V lost 2 bases, and 13 bases had no gene match. This chain's CDR3 is CASSFTTGGEGVTEAFF. The CDR3 DNA reads TGCGCCAGCAGCTTCACCACAGGGGGCGAGGGAGTTACTGAAGCTTTCTTT.

J is TRBJ2-2 and V is TRBV7-3; weak D call: TRBD2 (5 bases). The CDR3 is 13 residues long. V lost 4 bases to trimming and J lost 6 bases, with 9 bases between them. The germline V gene has CDR1 SGHTA and CDR2 FQGTGA. The CDR3, as DNA: TGTGCCAGCAGCTCGGGGATGGCCGGGGAGCTGTTTTTT. Encoded protein: CASSSGMAGELFF.

The chain couples TRBV25-1 to TRBJ2-1; a possible D gene is TRBD2 (5 bases). The CDR3 has 14 amino acids. V lost 7 bases and J 2 bases, leaving 12 bases between the germline ends. Per germline, CDR1 MGHDK and CDR2 SYGVNS. The DNA for the CDR3 is TGTGCCAGCATCGGGGTTTCTCCCTACAATGAGCAGTTCTTC. Translation: CASIGVSPYNEQFF.

The chain is built from TRBV7-3 and TRBJ1-4, with D tentatively TRBD1 (5 bases). There are 13 residues in the CDR3. The germline V and J ends were trimmed by 3 bases and 5 bases, with 7 bases remaining between them. Germline lookup yields CDR1 SGHTA and CDR2 FQGTGA. The CDR3 DNA reads TGTGCCAGCAGCTTCAGGGTAAATGAAAAACTGTTTTTT. Its translation: CASSFRVNEKLFF.

The rearrangement joins TRBV6-1 to TRBJ2-3; TRBD1 agrees at 11 bases. J was trimmed by 3 bases and V by 5 bases; bases with no gene match: 4. CDR1 MNHNS and CDR2 SASEGT come from the germline V gene. The length of the CDR3 is 15 residues. This chain's CDR3 is CASSRTGGATDTQYF. For the CDR3, the DNA is TGTGCCAGCAGTCGGACAGGGGGCGCGACAGATACGCAGTATTTT.

This rearrangement joins TRBV27 to TRBJ2-5; TRBD2 matches at 9 bases. Trimming removed 5 bases from V and 1 base from J; junction bases left unmatched: 14. CDR3 length: 18 amino acids. Looked up from germline, CDR1 is MNHEY and CDR2 is SMNVEV (reference sequence). The CDR3: CASSLRGSGRPSQETQYF. In DNA form, the CDR3 reads TGTGCCAGCAGTCTCCGGGGTAGCGGGAGACCCTCCCAAGAGACCCAGTACTTC.

This clone was detected only once. This sequence joins TRBV7-2 and TRBJ2-7; D gene ambiguous. CDR3 length: 14 residues. Trimming stripped 1 base from V and 3 bases from J, with 10 bases between. CDR1 is SGHTA and CDR2 is FQGNSA in the germline V gene. CDR3 loop: CASSLGAGIYEQYF. CDR3 bases: TGTGCCAGCAGCTTAGGAGCAGGAATCTACGAGCAGTACTTC.

The chain couples TRBV7-2 to TRBJ2-5, with TRBD1 as a possible D gene (6 bases). The CDR3 length is 13 residues. CDR1 and CDR2 (germline): SGHTA, FQGNSA. V lost 2 bases and J lost 5, with 9 bases in between. This CDR3 reads CASSLNRVETQYF. CDR3 nucleotides: TGTGCCAGCAGCTTAAACAGGGTGGAGACCCAGTACTTC.

The chain is built from TRBV7-9 and TRBJ2-7; TRBD2 aligns across 7 bases. CDR1 and CDR2 (germline): SEHNR, FQNEAQ (reference sequence). The CDR3 spans 15 residues. Germline trimming cut 4 bases from V and 0 bases from J; bases unmatched to any gene: 6. The CDR3 bases are TGTGCCAGCAGCTCGGCCCGGGAGGACTCCTACGAGCAGTACTTC. Translation: CASSSAREDSYEQYF.

The chain recombines TRBV19 with TRBJ2-5; D is possibly TRBD2 (6 bases). The V end was cut by 3 bases, the J end by 2 bases, with 7 bases between. The CDR3 sequence is 13 residues long. Germline lookup yields CDR1 LNHDA and CDR2 SQIVND (reference sequence). The CDR3 spells CASSMEGQETQYF. The CDR3 nucleotides read TGTGCCAGTAGTATGGAGGGTCAAGAGACCCAGTACTTC.

This clone was detected once. The chain recombines TRBV28 with TRBJ1-5; 7 bases fit TRBD1. With 2 bases clipped from V and 7 bases from J, the junction kept 8 bases outside the gene matches. CDR3 length: 15 amino acids. Germline CDR1 and CDR2: MDHEN and SYDVKM. Written as DNA, the CDR3 is TGTGCCAGCAGTTTACCTGACAGGGAAAGACAGCCCCAGCATTTT. This encodes CASSLPDRERQPQHF.

The CDR3 protein is CASSFPQGPHTF. CDR3 nucleotide sequence: TGTGCCAGCAGTTTCCCACAGGGACCCCACACCTTC. V is TRBV27 and J is TRBJ1-2, with D perhaps matching TRBD1 (6 bases). Trimming removed 3 bases from V and 12 bases from J, with 14 bases in between. Looked up from germline, CDR1 is MNHEY and CDR2 is SMNVEV (reference sequence). The CDR3 runs 12 residues.

The chain joins TRBV19 to TRBJ1-5; perhaps TRBD1 as D (6 bases). This CDR3 contains 15 residues. V lost 4 bases, J lost 5 bases, and 15 bases lay in between. CDR1 is LNHDA, CDR2 SQIVND, per germline (reference sequence). In nucleotides, the CDR3 is TGTGCCAGTAGTACGCCTGGGACACCACATCAGCCCCAGCATTTT. As protein: CASSTPGTPHQPQHF.